These T cell receptor beta chains were read from a single sample in a study of blood T cell repertoires in COVID-19. Produced via immunoSEQ multiplex PCR; TCRdb's table is partial and in-frame only. The repertoire consists of 220,000 or so clones, with roughly 82% occurring once and the leading ten covering roughly 2%. Material for sequencing was PBMCs or T cells enriched from blood (not recorded which). The receptors shown here come from a woman aged 45-65 years who had recovered from COVID-19. Both conserved end residues are trimmed from each CDR3. Not every row has a clone size; where given, it reads once, few, many or a size class.

size | V | CDR3
. | TRBV7-8 | ASSLGDRASAF
. | TRBV2 | ASSPESSNEKLF
. | TRBV4-1 | ASSQDPAGVGNEQF
. | TRBV5-1 | ASSLGQSSYNEQF
. | TRBV9 | ASSPASHSYEQY
. | TRBV7-9 | ASSSSETYTGELF
. | TRBV10-3 | AIRLTGNTEAF
once | TRBV25-1 | ATQGASNQPQH
. | TRBV19 | ASSSWGWTEAF
. | TRBV5-5 | ASSPTGNNYGYT
. | TRBV30 | AWSRQRAEAF
. | TRBV19 | ASSETVPLQPQH
. | TRBV14 | ASSLVGQPQH
. | TRBV5-1 | ASSLGLAFYEQY
. | TRBV5-8 | ASSDRGYGYT
. | TRBV7-3 | ASSPRDRGETQY
. | TRBV4-2 | ASSQGLAGGSYEQY
once | TRBV5-4 | ASSLVPGETQY
. | TRBV5-1 | ASSLGEGAARGYT
. | TRBV7-9 | ASSLTGDEQY
. | TRBV28 | ASSLGATGNYGYT
. | TRBV19 | ASSIRALRQGLLLDYGYT
. | TRBV20-1 | SASTGGYDGGQY